The entry below describes one T cell receptor beta chain. Sequenced by immunoSEQ multiplex PCR; TCRdb stores in-frame clones only, minus some. Among more than 45,000 clones listed, 85% to 95% were seen once. This entry is derived from a study of T cell changes during pregnancy in multiple sclerosis. The CDR3 spans 13 residues. Trimming removed 6 bases from V and 8 bases from J, with 14 bases in between. The germline V gene encodes CDR1 LNHDA and CDR2 SQIVND (reference sequence). The rearrangement joins TRBV19 to TRBJ2-1; maybe TRBD1 (5 bases). This sequence was found in a female donor with multiple sclerosis, enrolled in a pregnancy study. Sequences were derived from CD8+ T cells from peripheral blood mononuclear cells, sampled in the second trimester of pregnancy. CDR3 sequence reads: CASRERGIDEQFF. DNA for the CDR3: TGTGCCAGTAGGGAAAGGGGAATCGATGAGCAGTTCTTC. Drawing the rest from reference TRBV19 and TRBJ2-1, the complete variable domain is DGGITQSPKYLFRKEGQNVTLSCEQNLNHDAMYWYRQDPGQGLRLIYYSQIVNDFQKGDIAEGYSVSREKKESFPLTVTSAQKNPTAFYLCASRERGIDEQFFGPGTRLTVL.